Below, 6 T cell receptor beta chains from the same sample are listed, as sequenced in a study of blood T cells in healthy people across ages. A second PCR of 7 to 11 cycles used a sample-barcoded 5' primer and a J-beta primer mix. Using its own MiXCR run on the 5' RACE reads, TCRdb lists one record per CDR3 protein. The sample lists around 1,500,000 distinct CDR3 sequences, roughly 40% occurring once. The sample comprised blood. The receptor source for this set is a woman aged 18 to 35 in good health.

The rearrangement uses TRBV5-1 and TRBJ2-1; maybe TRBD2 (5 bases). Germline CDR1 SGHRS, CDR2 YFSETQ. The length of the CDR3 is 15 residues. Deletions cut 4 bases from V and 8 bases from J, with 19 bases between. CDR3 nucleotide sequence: TGCGCCAGCAGCACCCGGGCCGCGACTAAGGATGAGCAGTTCTTC. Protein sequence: CASSTRAATKDEQFF.

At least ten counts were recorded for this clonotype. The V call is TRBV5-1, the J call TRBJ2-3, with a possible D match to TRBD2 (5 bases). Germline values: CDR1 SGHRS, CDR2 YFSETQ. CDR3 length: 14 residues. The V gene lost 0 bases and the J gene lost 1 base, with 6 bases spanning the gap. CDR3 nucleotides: TGCGCCAGCAGCTTGGTGGAGGGCACAGATACGCAGTATTTT. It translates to CASSLVEGTDTQYF.

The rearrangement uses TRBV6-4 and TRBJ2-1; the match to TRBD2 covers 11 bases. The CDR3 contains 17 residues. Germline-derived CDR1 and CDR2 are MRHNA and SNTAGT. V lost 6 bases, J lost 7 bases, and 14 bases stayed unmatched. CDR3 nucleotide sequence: TGTGCCAGCAGCCGAACGATGACTAGCGGGGAGTTGAATGAGCAGTTCTTC. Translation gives CASSRTMTSGELNEQFF.

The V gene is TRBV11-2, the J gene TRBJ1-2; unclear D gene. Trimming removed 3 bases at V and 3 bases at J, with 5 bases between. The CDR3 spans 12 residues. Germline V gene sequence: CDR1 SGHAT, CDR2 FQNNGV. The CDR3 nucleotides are TGTGCCAGCAGCTTTTCCCACTATGGCTACACCTTC. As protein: CASSFSHYGYTF.

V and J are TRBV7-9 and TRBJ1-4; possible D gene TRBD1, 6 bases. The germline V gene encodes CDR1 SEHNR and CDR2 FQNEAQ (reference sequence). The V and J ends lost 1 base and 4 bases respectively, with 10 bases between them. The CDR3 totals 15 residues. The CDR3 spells CASSLDLDSNEKLFF. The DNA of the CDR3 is TGTGCCAGCAGCTTAGATCTGGACAGTAATGAAAAACTGTTTTTT. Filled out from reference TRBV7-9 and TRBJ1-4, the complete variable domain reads DTGVSQNPRHKITKRGQNVTFRCDPISEHNRLYWYRQTLGQGPEFLTYFQNEAQLEKSRLLSDRFSAERPKGSFSTLEIQRTEQGDSAMYLCASSLDLDSNEKLFFGSGTQLSVL.

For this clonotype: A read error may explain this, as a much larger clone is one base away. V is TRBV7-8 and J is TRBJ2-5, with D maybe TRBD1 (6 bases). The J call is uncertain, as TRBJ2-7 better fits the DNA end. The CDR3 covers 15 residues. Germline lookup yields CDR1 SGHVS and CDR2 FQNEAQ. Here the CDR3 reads CASSPGRQGTDEQYF. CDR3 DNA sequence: TGTGCCAGCAGCCCAGGAAGGCAGGGGACCGACGAGCAGTACTTC.